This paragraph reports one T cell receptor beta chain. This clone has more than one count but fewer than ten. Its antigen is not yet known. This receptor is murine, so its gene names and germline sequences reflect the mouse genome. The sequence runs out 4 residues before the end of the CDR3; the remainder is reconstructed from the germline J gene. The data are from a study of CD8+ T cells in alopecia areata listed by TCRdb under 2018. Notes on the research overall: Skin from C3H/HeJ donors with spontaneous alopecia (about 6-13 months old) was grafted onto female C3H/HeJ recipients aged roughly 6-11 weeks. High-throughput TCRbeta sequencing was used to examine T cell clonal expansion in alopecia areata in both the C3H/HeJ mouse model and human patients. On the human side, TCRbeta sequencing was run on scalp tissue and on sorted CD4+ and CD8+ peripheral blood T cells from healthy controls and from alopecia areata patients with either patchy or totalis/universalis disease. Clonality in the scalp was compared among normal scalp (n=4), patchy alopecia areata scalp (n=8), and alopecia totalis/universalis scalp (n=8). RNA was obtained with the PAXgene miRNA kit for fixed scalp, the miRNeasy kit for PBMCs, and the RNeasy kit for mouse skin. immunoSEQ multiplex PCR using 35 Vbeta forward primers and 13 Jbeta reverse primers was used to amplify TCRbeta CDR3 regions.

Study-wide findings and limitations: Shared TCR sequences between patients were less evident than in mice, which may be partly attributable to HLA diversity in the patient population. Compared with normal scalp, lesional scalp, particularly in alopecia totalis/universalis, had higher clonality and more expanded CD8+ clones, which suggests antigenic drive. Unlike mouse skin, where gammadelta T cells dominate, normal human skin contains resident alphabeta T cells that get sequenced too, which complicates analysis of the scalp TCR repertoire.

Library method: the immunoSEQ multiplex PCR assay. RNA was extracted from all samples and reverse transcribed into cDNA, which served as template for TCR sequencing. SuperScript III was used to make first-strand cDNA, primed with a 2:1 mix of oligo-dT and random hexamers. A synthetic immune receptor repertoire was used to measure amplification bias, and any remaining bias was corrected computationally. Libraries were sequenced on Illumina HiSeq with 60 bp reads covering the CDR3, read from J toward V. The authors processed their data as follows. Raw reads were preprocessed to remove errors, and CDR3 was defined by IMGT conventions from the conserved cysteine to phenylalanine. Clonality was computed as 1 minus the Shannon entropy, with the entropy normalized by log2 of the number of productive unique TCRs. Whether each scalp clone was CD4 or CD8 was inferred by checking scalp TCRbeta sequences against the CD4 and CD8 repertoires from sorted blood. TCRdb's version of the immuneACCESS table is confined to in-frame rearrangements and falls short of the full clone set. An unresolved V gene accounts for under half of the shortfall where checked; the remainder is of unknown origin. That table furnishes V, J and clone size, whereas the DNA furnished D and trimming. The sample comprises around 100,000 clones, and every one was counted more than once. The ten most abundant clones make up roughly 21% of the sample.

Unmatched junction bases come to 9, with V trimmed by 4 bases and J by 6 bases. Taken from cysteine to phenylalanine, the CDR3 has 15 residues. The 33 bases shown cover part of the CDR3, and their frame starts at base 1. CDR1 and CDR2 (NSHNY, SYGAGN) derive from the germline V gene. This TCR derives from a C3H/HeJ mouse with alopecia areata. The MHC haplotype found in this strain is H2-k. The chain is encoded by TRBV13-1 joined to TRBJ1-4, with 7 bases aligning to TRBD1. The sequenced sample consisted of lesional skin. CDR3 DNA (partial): TGTGCCAGCAGTCCTCTGGACAGGTGGGACGAA. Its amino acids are CASSPLDRWDE. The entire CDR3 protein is CASSPLDRWDERLFF.